One T cell receptor (beta chain) is described in this entry. Antigen specificity is unknown. Total RNA, at least 5.5 micrograms per sample, came from PBMCs. These data come from a study of blood T cells in healthy people across ages. The overall study: Per every two T cells, about one barcoded beta molecule was captured by template switching.

Study-wide points: Donors of long life had a larger count of naive CD4+ cells and greater diversity than aged donors.

The CDR3 extends over 14 amino acids. Germline V gene lookup returns CDR1 MNHNS and CDR2 SASEGT. V lost 7 bases, J lost 2 bases, and 15 bases lay in between. A second roughly 6 to 11 cycle PCR used barcoded and J-beta primers. Using its own MiXCR run on the 5' RACE reads, TCRdb lists one record per CDR3 protein. The sample has about 670,000 distinct CDR3 sequences; approximately 52% are singletons. The sequenced sample consisted of blood. The sequence was collected from a woman older than 75 in good health. V usage is TRBV6-1 and J usage is TRBJ2-7; perhaps TRBD2 as D (6 bases). CDR3 DNA: TGTGCCAGCACCCGGACTAATTCCGCCTACGAGCAGTACTTC. This gives the protein CASTRTNSAYEQYF.